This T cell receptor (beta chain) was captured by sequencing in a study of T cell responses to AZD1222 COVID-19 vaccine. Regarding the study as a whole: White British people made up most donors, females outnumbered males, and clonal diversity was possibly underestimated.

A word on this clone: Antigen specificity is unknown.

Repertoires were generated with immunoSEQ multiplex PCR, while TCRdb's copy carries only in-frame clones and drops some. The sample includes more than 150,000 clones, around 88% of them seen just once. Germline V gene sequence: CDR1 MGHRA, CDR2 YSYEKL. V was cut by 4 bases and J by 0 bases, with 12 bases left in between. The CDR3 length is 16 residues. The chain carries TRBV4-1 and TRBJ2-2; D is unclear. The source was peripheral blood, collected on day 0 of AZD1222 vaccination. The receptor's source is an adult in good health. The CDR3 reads CASSPPGGPNTGELFF. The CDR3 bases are TGCGCCAGCAGCCCGCCAGGCGGTCCGAACACCGGGGAGCTGTTTTTT.